This is a list of T cell receptor beta chains from one sample in a study of cytotoxic CD8 clonotypes in ibrutinib-treated CLL. Assay: immunoSEQ multiplex PCR; the TCRdb copy retains only in-frame clones and omits some. The data hold about 150,000 clones, with about 78% observed a single time. This sample comprised PBMCs, obtained after 24 months of ibrutinib treatment. The receptors shown here come from a human donor with chronic lymphocytic leukemia. Both conserved end residues are part of each CDR3. D genes are given only for firm matches. Clone size, where shown, is once, few, many, or a class for clones that have expanded.

TRBJ1-5 - TRBV4-2 - TGTGCCAGCAGCCGAGGGCAGCAGTGGGAGCCCCAGCATTTT CASSRGQQWEPQHF
TRBJ2-5 TRBD1 TRBV27 - TGTGCCAGCAGTAAAAGACAGGGTAGGTCAGAGACCCAGTACTTC CASSKRQGRSETQYF
TRBJ2-3 - TRBV11-2 - TGTGCCAGCAGCTTAGATGGGGCCAGCACAGATACGCAGTATTTT CASSLDGASTDTQYF
TRBJ1-1 - TRBV15 - TGTGCCACCAGCAGGGGAGGGGGGACTGAAGCTTTCTTT CATSRGGGTEAFF
TRBJ2-7 TRBD2 TRBV11-2 - TGTGCCAGCAGCTTAGTGGCTAGCGGCCCCTACGAGCAGTACTTC CASSLVASGPYEQYF
TRBJ2-7 TRBD2 TRBV27 - TGTGCCAGCAGTGAACTAGCGGGGACTACCTACGAGCAGTACTTC CASSELAGTTYEQYF
TRBJ2-2 TRBD2 TRBV7-7 few TGTGCCAGCAGCCAAGGGACTAGCGGGAACACCGGGGAGCTGTTTTTT CASSQGTSGNTGELFF
TRBJ1-3 - TRBV5-1 - TGCGCCAGCAGCAGTGGGGCTGGAAACACCATATATTTT CASSSGAGNTIYF
TRBJ2-1 TRBD2 TRBV19 - TGTGCCAGTAGTATAACCCCAGCGGGGGGGCCGTGGAATGAGCAGTTCTTC CASSITPAGGPWNEQFF
TRBJ1-2 - TRBV6-1 - TGTGCCAGCGGGGGGACGGTCTATGGCTACACCTTC CASGGTVYGYTF
TRBJ2-3 - TRBV29-1 - TGCAGCGTTGAAGAGAGCACAGATACGCAGTATTTT CSVEESTDTQYF
TRBJ1-2 - TRBV10-1 - TGCGCCAGCAGTGAGTTTTCCTGGCACTATGGCTACACCTTC CASSEFSWHYGYTF
TRBJ2-7 - TRBV7-9 - TGTGCCAGCAGCTTCGACCCGGGGGATTACGAGCAGTACTTC CASSFDPGDYEQYF
TRBJ2-3 - TRBV11-1 - TGTGCCAGCAGCTTGAGGCTTGGGGATACGCAGTATTTT CASSLRLGDTQYF
TRBJ1-5 - TRBV7-2 - TGTGCCAGCAGCTTAGGAGGCAGCTCTCAGCCCCAGCATTTT CASSLGGSSQPQHF
TRBJ1-2 - TRBV4-1 - TGCGCCAGCAGCCAAGAAGGAAGGGCCCGGGGTGGCTACACCTTC CASSQEGRARGGYTF
TRBJ2-7 TRBD2 TRBV18 - TGTGCCAGCTCACCGCTAGCGGCAGACTACGAGCAGTACTTC CASSPLAADYEQYF
TRBJ2-7 - TRBV28 few TGTGCCAGCAGTTTAAAGGGGTACGAGCAGTACTTC CASSLKGYEQYF
TRBJ1-2 - TRBV7-9 - TGTGCCAGCAGCTTACCCTTGAGCAACTATGGCTACACCTTC CASSLPLSNYGYTF
TRBJ2-3 TRBD2 TRBV10-3 once TGTGCCATCAGTGGATCCCTAGCGGGAGAGGGGACAGATACGCAGTATTTT CAISGSLAGEGTDTQYF
TRBJ2-3 - TRBV11-2 - TGTGCCAGCAGCCCGCCGGGGACCGGAGATACGCAGTATTTT CASSPPGTGDTQYF
TRBJ2-5 - TRBV11-2 - TGTGCCAGCAGCTTAGACCTTGACCAAGAGACCCAGTACTTC CASSLDLDQETQYF
TRBJ2-5 - TRBV7-2 - TGTGCCAGCAGCCCTGGACAGAACCAAGAGACCCAGTACTTC CASSPGQNQETQYF
TRBJ2-3 - TRBV7-2 - TGTGCCAGCAGCCCAAGCACAGATACGCAGTATTTT CASSPSTDTQYF
TRBJ2-7 TRBD1 TRBV18 - TGTGCCAGCTCGGGGACAGAGGCCTCCTACGAGCAGTACTTC CASSGTEASYEQYF
TRBJ1-1 - TRBV6-5 - TGTGCCAGCAGTTACCGGGGGAACACTGAAGCTTTCTTT CASSYRGNTEAFF